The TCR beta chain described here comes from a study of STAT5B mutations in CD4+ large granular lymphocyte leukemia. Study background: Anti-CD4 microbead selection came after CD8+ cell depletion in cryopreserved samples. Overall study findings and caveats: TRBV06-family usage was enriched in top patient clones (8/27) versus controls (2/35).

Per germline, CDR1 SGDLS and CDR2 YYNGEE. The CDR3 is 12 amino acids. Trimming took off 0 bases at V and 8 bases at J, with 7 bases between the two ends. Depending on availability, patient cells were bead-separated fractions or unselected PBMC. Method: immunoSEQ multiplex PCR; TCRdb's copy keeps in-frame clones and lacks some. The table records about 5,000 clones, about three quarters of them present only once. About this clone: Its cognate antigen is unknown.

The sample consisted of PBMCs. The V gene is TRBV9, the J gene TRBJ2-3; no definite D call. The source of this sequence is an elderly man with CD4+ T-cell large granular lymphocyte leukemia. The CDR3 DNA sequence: TGTGCCAGCAGCGTAGATGAGCGTACGCAGTATTTT. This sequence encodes CASSVDERTQYF.